This T cell receptor (beta chain) was recorded in a study of cytomegalovirus exposure and HLA in healthy donors. PCR amplification relied on 60 Vbeta primers (plus 13 Jbeta primers). TCRdb's table, derived via immunoSEQ multiplex PCR, lists solely in-frame clones and lacks some. The sample holds 180,000 or so clones, roughly 80% seen once. This clone appeared once. Its antigen is currently unknown. Study-wide results and limits: Reports described diagnosis of cytomegalovirus status by the classifier as highly specific and sensitive. Altogether, 160 or so TCR beta chains were recorded as cytomegalovirus-associated.

CDR1 SGHNT and CDR2 YENEEA come from the germline V gene. The length of the CDR3 is 15 residues. V lost 5 bases and J lost 5; bases outside the gene matches: 6. The rearrangement links TRBV11-3 to TRBJ2-5, with 12 bases that match TRBD1. The TCR comes from a woman aged 18-30 years in good health and CMV-seronegative. Sequencing was done on a sample of PBMCs. The CDR3 is CASSKGQGAAETQYF. The CDR3 DNA is TGTGCCAGCAGCAAGGGACAGGGGGCTGCGGAGACCCAGTACTTC.